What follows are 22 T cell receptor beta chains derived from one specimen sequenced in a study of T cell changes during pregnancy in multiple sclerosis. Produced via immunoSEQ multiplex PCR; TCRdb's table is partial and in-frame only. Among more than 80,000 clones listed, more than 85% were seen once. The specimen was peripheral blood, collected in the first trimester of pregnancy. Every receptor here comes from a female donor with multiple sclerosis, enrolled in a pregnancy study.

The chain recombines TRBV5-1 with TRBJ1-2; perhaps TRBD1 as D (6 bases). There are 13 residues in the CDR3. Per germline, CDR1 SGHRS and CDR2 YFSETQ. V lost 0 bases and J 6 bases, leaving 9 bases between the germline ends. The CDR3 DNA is TGCGCCAGCAGCTTGGCTGGGGGCAATGGCTACACCTTC. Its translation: CASSLAGGNGYTF.

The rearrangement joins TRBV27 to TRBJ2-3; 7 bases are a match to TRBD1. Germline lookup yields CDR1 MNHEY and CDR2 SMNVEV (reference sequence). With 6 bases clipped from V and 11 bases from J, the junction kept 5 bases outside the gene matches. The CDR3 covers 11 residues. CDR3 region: CASSLGGWQYF. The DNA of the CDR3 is TGTGCCAGCAGCCTAGGGGGCTGGCAGTATTTT.

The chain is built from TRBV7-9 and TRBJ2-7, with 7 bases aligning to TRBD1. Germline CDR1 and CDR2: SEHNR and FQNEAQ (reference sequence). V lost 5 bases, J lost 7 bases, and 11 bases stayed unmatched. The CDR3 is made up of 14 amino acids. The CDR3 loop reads CASSPRDSWLEQYF. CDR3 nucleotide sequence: TGTGCCAGCAGCCCTCGGGACAGTTGGTTAGAGCAGTACTTC.

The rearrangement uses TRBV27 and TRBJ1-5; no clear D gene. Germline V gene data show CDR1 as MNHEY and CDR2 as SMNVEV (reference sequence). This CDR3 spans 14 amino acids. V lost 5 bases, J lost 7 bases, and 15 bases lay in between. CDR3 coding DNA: TGTGCCAGCAGTCAGACCGGGTATGGACAGCCCCAGCATTTT. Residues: CASSQTGYGQPQHF.

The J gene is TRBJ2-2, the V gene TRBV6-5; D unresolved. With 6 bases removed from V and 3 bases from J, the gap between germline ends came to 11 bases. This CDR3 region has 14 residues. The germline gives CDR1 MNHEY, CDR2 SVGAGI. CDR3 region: CASSFGPDTGELFF. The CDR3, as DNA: TGTGCCAGCAGCTTCGGTCCCGACACCGGGGAGCTGTTTTTT.

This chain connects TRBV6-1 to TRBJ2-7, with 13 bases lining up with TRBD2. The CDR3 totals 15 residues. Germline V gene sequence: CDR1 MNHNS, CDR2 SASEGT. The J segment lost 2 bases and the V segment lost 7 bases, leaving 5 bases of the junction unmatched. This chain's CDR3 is CASTPGLAGTYEQYF. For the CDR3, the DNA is TGTGCCAGCACTCCGGGACTAGCGGGAACCTACGAGCAGTACTTC.

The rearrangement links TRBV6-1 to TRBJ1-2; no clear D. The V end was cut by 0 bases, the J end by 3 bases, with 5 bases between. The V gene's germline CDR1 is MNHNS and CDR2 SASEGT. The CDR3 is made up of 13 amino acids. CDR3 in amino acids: CASSEAQDYGYTF. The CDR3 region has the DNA TGTGCCAGCAGTGAAGCCCAGGACTATGGCTACACCTTC.

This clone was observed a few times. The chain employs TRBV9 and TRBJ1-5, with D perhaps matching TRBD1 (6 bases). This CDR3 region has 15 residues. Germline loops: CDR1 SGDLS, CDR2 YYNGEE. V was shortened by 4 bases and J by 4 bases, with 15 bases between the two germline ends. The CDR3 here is CASSRSGQNNQPQHF. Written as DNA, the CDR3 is TGTGCCAGCAGCCGTTCCGGACAGAATAATCAGCCCCAGCATTTT. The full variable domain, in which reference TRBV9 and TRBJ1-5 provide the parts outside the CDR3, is DSGVTQTPKHLITATGQRVTLRCSPRSGDLSVYWYQQSLDQGLQFLIQYYNGEERAKGNILERFSAQQFPDLHSELNLSSLELGDSALYFCASSRSGQNNQPQHFGDGTRLSIL.

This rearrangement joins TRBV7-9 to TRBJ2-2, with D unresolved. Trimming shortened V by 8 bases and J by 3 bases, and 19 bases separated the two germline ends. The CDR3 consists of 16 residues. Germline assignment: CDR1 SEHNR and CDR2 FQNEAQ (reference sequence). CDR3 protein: CASLTHFLVDTGELFF. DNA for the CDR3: TGTGCCAGCTTAACCCACTTTCTAGTTGACACCGGGGAGCTGTTTTTT.

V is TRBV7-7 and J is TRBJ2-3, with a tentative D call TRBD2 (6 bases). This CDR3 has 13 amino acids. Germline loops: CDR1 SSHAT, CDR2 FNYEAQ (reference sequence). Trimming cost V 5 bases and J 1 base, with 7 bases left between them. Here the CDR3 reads CASSPSGTDTQYF. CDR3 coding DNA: TGTGCCAGCAGCCCTAGCGGCACAGATACGCAGTATTTT.

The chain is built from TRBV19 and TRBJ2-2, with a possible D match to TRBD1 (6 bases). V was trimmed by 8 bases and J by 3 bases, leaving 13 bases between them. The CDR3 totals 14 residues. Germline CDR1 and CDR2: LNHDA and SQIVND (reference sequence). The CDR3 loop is CASQTGSYTGELFF. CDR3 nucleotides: TGTGCCAGTCAGACAGGTTCATACACCGGGGAGCTGTTTTTT.

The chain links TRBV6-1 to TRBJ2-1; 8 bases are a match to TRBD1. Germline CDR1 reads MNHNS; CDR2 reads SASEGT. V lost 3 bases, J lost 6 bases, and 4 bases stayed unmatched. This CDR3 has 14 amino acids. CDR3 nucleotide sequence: TGTGCCAGCAGTGAGGACAGGGCCCTCAATGAGCAGTTCTTC. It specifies CASSEDRALNEQFF.

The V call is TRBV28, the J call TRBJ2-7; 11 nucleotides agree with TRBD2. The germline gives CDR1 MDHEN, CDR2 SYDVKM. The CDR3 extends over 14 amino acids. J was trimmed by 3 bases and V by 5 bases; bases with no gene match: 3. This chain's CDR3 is CASSVAGGDYEQYF. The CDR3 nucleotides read TGTGCCAGCAGTGTAGCGGGAGGGGACTACGAGCAGTACTTC.

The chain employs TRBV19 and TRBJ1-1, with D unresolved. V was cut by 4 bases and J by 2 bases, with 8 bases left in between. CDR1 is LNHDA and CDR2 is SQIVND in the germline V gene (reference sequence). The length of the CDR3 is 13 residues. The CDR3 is CASSTRPNTEAFF. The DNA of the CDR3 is TGTGCCAGTAGTACCCGTCCTAACACTGAAGCTTTCTTT.

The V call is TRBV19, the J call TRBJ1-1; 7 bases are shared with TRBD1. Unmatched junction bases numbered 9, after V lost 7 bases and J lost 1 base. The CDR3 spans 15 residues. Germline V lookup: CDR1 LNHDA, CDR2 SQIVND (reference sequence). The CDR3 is CASIGREGANTEAFF. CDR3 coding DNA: TGTGCCAGTATCGGACGGGAGGGGGCGAACACTGAAGCTTTCTTT.

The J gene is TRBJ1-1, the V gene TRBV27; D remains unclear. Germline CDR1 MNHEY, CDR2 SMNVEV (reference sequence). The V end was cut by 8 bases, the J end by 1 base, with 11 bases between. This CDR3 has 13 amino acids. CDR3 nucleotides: TGTGCCAGCCAAGAGCGGGGGAACACTGAAGCTTTCTTT. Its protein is CASQERGNTEAFF.

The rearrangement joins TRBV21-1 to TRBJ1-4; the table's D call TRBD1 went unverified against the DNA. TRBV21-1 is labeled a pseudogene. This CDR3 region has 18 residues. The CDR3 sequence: CASSKIWQGVGTNEKLFF. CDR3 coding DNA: TGTGCCAGCAGCAAAATTTGGCAGGGGGTTGGAACTAATGAAAAACTGTTTTTT.

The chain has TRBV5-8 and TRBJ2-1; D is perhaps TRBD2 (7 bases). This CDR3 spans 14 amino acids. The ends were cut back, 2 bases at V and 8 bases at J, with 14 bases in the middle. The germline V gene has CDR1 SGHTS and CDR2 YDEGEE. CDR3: CASSLGGEGHEQFF. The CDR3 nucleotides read TGTGCCAGCAGCTTAGGGGGGGAGGGCCATGAGCAGTTCTTC. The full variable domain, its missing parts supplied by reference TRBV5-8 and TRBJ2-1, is EAGVTQSPTHLIKTRGQQATLRCSPISGHTSVYWYQQALGLGLQFLLWYDEGEERNRGNFPPRFSGRQFPNYSSELNVNALELEDSALYLCASSLGGEGHEQFFGPGTRLTVL.

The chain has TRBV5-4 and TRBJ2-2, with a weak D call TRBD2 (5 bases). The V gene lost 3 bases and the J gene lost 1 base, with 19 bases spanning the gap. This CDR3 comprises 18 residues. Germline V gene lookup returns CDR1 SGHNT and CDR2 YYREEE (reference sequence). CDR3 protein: CASSSVASGEGNTGELFF. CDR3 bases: TGTGCCAGCAGCTCAGTAGCAAGCGGAGAAGGGAACACCGGGGAGCTGTTTTTT.

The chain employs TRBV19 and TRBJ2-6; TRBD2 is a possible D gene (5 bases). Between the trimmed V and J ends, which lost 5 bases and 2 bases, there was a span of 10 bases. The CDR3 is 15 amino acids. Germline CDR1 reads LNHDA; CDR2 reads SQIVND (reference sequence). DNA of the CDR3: TGTGCCAGTAGTCCCGCCGGGACTGGGGCCAACGTCCTGACTTTC. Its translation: CASSPAGTGANVLTF.

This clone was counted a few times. DNA of the CDR3: TGTGCCAGTAGTCCCAACCGTCGGCGGGAGCGGAGCGGGGAGCTGTTTTTT. Residues: CASSPNRRRERSGELFF. J is TRBJ2-2 and V is TRBV19; TRBD2 matches at 7 bases. CDR3 length: 17 amino acids. CDR1 is LNHDA, CDR2 SQIVND, per germline (reference sequence). Trimming cost V 5 bases and J 7 bases; bases outside gene matches: 16.

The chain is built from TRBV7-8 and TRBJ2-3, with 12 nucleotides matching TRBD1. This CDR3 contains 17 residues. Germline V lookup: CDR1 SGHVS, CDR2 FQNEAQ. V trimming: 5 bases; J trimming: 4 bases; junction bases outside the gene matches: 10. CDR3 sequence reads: CASSQVGGQGASDTQYF. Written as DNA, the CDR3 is TGTGCCAGCAGCCAAGTGGGGGGACAGGGGGCCTCAGATACGCAGTATTTT.